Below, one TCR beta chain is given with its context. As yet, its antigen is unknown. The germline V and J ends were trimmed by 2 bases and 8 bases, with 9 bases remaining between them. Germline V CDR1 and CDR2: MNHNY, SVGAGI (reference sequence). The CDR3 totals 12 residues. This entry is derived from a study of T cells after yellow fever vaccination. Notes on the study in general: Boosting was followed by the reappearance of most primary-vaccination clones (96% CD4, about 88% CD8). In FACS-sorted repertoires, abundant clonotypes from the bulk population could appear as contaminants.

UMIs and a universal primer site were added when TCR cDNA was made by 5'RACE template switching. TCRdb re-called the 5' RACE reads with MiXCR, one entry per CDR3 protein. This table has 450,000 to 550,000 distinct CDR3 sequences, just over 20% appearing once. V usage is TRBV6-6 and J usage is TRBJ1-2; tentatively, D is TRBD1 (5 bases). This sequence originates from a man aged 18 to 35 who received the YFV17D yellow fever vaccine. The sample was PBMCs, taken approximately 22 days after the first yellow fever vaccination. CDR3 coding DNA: TGTGCCAGCAGTTACGTGGGGGACGGCTACACCTTC. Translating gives CASSYVGDGYTF.